This TCR beta chain was retrieved from a study of blood T cells in healthy people across ages. For the second PCR, which ran for about 6 to 12 cycles, a sample-barcoded 5' primer and a J-beta primer mix were used. Each of the samples gave a minimum of 3 million paired-end reads that contained CDR3. One entry per CDR3 protein, called by TCRdb with MiXCR from the 5' RACE reads. Among about 800,000 distinct CDR3 sequences, 20% to 30% were seen once, and the ten largest hold approximately 4%. This clonotype was observed a handful of times. What it recognizes is unknown. Study findings and constraints: The study lacked donor CMV status, which possibly confounded expanded clonotype changes.

These data also featured in a second study, about T cells of mothers and their children. From that study: Once extracted, all RNA went into cDNA synthesis at around 1.6 ug per 15 ul. Related mother-child pairs shared slightly more overlap than unrelated pairs, but the difference was non-significant.

The sequencing sample was made of blood. The source of this sequence is a boy aged 5-17 years in good health.

The CDR3 nucleotides read TGCAGCTTCCTGGAAAACAGGGTAACGGAGACCCAGTACTTC. It yields the protein CSFLENRVTETQYF. The chain is built from TRBV29-1 and TRBJ2-5; weak D call: TRBD1 (6 bases). The V and J ends lost 8 bases and 5 bases respectively, with 21 bases between them. Per the germline V gene, CDR1 is SQVTM and CDR2 is ANQGSEA. The CDR3 totals 14 residues. Complete variable domain (other parts from reference TRBV29-1 and TRBJ2-5): SAVISQKPSRDICQRGTSLTIQCQVDSQVTMMFWYRQQPGQSLTLIATANQGSEATYESGFVIDKFPISRPNLTFSTLTVSNMSPEDSSIYLCSFLENRVTETQYFGPGTRLLVL.